Presented here are 12 T cell receptor beta chains from one specimen sequenced in a study of naive CD8 T cells in extremely preterm neonates. Profiling relied on immunoSEQ multiplex PCR, and the TCRdb table lists in-frame clones only, not all of them. The sample contains about 7,300 clones, roughly nine tenths of which appear only once. Deliveries were elective term cesareans at roughly 37-42 weeks, with no labor or membrane rupture. The sequencing sample was made of naive CD8+ T cells from cord blood. The receptors stem from a newborn in good health.

V and J are TRBV30 and TRBJ1-1; D is unclear. This CDR3 is 14 amino acids long. The V gene's germline CDR1 is GTSNPN and CDR2 SVGIG (reference sequence). Trimming pared 2 bases from V and 6 bases from J, leaving 16 bases between. The CDR3 region is CAWSNQGRSPEAFF. The CDR3 DNA reads TGTGCCTGGAGTAACCAAGGAAGGAGTCCTGAAGCTTTCTTT.

The chain employs TRBV5-3 and TRBJ1-6, with 7 bases that match TRBD1. TRBV5-3 is an open reading frame whose function is uncertain. This CDR3 is 15 amino acids long. V gave up 1 base and J gave up 6 bases; unmatched junction bases: 4. The CDR3 bases are TGTGCCAGAAGCTTGTACCGACAGGGTAATTCACCCCTCCACTTT. It specifies CARSLYRQGNSPLHF.

The J gene is TRBJ1-1, the V gene TRBV9; D is possibly TRBD1 (5 bases). V was cut by 0 bases and J by 0 bases, with 9 bases left in between. The germline V gene encodes CDR1 SGDLS and CDR2 YYNGEE. The CDR3 consists of 15 residues. The CDR3 DNA follows: TGTGCCAGCAGCGTAGTTTGGGGCATGAACACTGAAGCTTTCTTT. It encodes CASSVVWGMNTEAFF.

CDR3 sequence (DNA): TGTGCCAGCAGCGTCGGGGATGAGCAGTTCTTC. Its translation is CASSVGDEQFF. The chain joins TRBV9 to TRBJ2-1; perhaps TRBD2 as D (5 bases). Germline V CDR1 and CDR2: SGDLS, YYNGEE. The CDR3 extends over 11 amino acids. The V gene lost 2 bases and the J gene lost 8 bases, with 5 bases spanning the gap.

The V and J genes are TRBV5-1 and TRBJ2-7, with a tentative D call TRBD2 (6 bases). The V gene's germline CDR1 is SGHRS and CDR2 YFSETQ. The CDR3 has 13 residues. Deletions cut 2 bases from V and 0 bases from J, with 6 bases between. This CDR3 reads CASSLAGSYEQYF. The CDR3 coding sequence is TGCGCCAGCAGCTTAGCGGGCTCCTACGAGCAGTACTTC.

The V gene is TRBV30, the J gene TRBJ2-3; 7 bases line up with TRBD2. This CDR3 region has 14 residues. The junction had 5 bases not matched to a gene; V was cut back by 5 bases and J by 0 bases. Germline assignment: CDR1 GTSNPN and CDR2 SVGIG (reference sequence). DNA for the CDR3: TGTGCCTGGCAGAGACTAGCCAGCACAGATACGCAGTATTTT. As protein: CAWQRLASTDTQYF.

This rearrangement joins TRBV4-1 to TRBJ1-1, with TRBD1 matching over 11 bases. The CDR3 runs to 16 residues. The V segment lost 3 bases and the J segment 3 bases; nucleotides outside the gene matches: 6. CDR1 and CDR2 from the germline V gene are MGHRA and YSYEKL. The CDR3 sequence is CASSHVGTGGDTEAFF. The CDR3 bases are TGCGCCAGCAGCCATGTGGGGACAGGGGGGGACACTGAAGCTTTCTTT.

This clone showed up just once. The V call is TRBV27, the J call TRBJ1-1; a possible D gene is TRBD1 (5 bases). Germline loops: CDR1 MNHEY, CDR2 SMNVEV (reference sequence). CDR3 length: 13 residues. Trimming pared 3 bases from V and 1 base from J, leaving 6 bases between. The DNA for the CDR3 is TGTGCCAGCAGTTTGGGGGGGAACACTGAAGCTTTCTTT. It yields the protein CASSLGGNTEAFF.

The chain uses TRBV18 and TRBJ1-5, with 8 nucleotides matching TRBD1. The germline CDR1 and CDR2 sequences are KGHSH and LQKENI. This CDR3 has 17 amino acids. J was trimmed by 0 bases and V by 5 bases; bases with no gene match: 9. CDR3 nucleotides: TGTGCCAGCTCAGCTCGGGACAGGCCCGATAGCAATCAGCCCCAGCATTTT. Translation: CASSARDRPDSNQPQHF.

This chain links TRBV9 with TRBJ1-1, with D maybe TRBD1 (5 bases). Germline V gene data show CDR1 as SGDLS and CDR2 as YYNGEE. V gave up 2 bases and J gave up 4 bases, with 9 bases separating them. The CDR3 runs to 13 residues. The CDR3 DNA sequence: TGTGCCAGCAGCGTGTGGGGGGGCACTGAAGCTTTCTTT. Amino acids: CASSVWGGTEAFF.

The V gene is TRBV10-3, the J gene TRBJ2-4; tentatively, D is TRBD2 (5 bases). The CDR3 covers 14 residues. Germline CDR1 and CDR2: ENHRY and SYGVKD. Between the trimmed V and J ends, which lost 0 bases and 7 bases, there was a span of 10 bases. The CDR3 region is CAISESMGANIQYF. Written as DNA, the CDR3 is TGTGCCATCAGTGAGTCAATGGGAGCCAACATTCAGTACTTC.

The rearrangement links TRBV30 to TRBJ1-5; 7 nucleotides align to TRBD1. V was clipped by 0 bases and J by 0 bases; unmatched bases: 5. The germline gives CDR1 GTSNPN, CDR2 SVGIG (reference sequence). The CDR3 extends over 16 amino acids. The CDR3 nucleotides are TGTGCCTGGAGTGTACAGGGGACACTTAGCAATCAGCCCCAGCATTTT. Protein: CAWSVQGTLSNQPQHF.